The 31 T cell receptor beta chains given below trace back to one sample, sequenced in a study of blood T cell repertoires in COVID-19. TCRdb's copy holds only in-frame clones and misses some; the assay was immunoSEQ multiplex PCR. The sample carries 60,000 to 75,000 clones, 79% recorded once. The sequencing sample was made of peripheral blood. These receptors originate from a man aged 55 to 70 with active or convalescent COVID-19.

The chain joins TRBV24-1 to TRBJ2-5, with TRBD1 matching over 9 bases. Germline CDR1 KGHDR, CDR2 SFDVKD. The CDR3 is 16 residues long. Losses at the gene ends were 3 bases for V and 4 bases for J; bases not matched to a gene: 8. DNA of the CDR3: TGTGCCACCAGTGATCCTGGACAGGGGACGGGAGAGACCCAGTACTTC. Its translation is CATSDPGQGTGETQYF.

This clone was seen only a few times. The rearrangement links TRBV5-1 to TRBJ2-3; a weak D match, TRBD2 (5 bases). In germline, CDR1 is SGHRS, CDR2 YFSETQ. CDR3 length: 15 amino acids. V lost 4 bases and J 6 bases, leaving 18 bases between the germline ends. Here the CDR3 reads CASSPGLGSVDTQYF. CDR3 DNA sequence: TGCGCCAGCAGCCCCGGACTCGGGTCCGTGGATACGCAGTATTTT. The whole variable domain, remainder taken from reference TRBV5-1 and TRBJ2-3, is KAGVTQTPRYLIKTRGQQVTLSCSPISGHRSVSWYQQTPGQGLQFLFEYFSETQRNKGNFPGRFSGRQFSNSRSEMNVSTLELGDSALYLCASSPGLGSVDTQYFGPGTRLTVL.

This clone was seen a handful of times. The chain carries TRBV10-3 and TRBJ2-7, with 7 bases lining up with TRBD2. Trimming took 2 bases from V and 3 from J; bases not matched to a gene: 1. Looked up from germline, CDR1 is ENHRY and CDR2 is SYGVKD. This CDR3 contains 13 residues. The CDR3 DNA sequence: TGTGCCATCAGTGAGGGGAGGGTCTACGAGCAGTACTTC. This sequence encodes CAISEGRVYEQYF.

The V gene is TRBV7-2, the J gene TRBJ2-2, with a weak D call TRBD2 (6 bases). The CDR3 spans 16 residues. Germline values: CDR1 SGHTA, CDR2 FQGNSA. Trimming pared 1 base from V and 1 base from J, leaving 10 bases between. DNA of the CDR3: TGTGCCAGCAGCTTAGGACCGGGACTGAACACCGGGGAGCTGTTTTTT. It yields the protein CASSLGPGLNTGELFF.

V is TRBV5-6 and J is TRBJ2-1, with 8 bases fitting TRBD1. The CDR3 length is 16 residues. With 0 bases clipped from V and 2 bases from J, the junction kept 4 bases outside the gene matches. The germline CDR1 and CDR2 sequences are SGHDT and YYEEEE. CDR3 residues: CASSLDQGAPYNEQFF. The CDR3 nucleotides are TGTGCCAGCAGCTTGGACCAGGGGGCTCCCTACAATGAGCAGTTCTTC. Combining the CDR3 with reference TRBV5-6 and TRBJ2-1 gives the whole variable domain DAGVTQSPTHLIKTRGQQVTLRCSPKSGHDTVSWYQQALGQGPQFIFQYYEEEERQRGNFPDRFSGHQFPNYSSELNVNALLLGDSALYLCASSLDQGAPYNEQFFGPGTRLTVL.

The genes are TRBV4-2 and TRBJ1-2; the D gene is possibly TRBD1 (6 bases). V lost 1 base, J lost 4 bases, and 16 bases lay in between. Germline V lookup: CDR1 LGHNA, CDR2 YNFKEQ. The CDR3 contains 16 residues. The CDR3 DNA is TGTGCCAGCAGCCAAGCCCAGGGACAAAATTCCTATGGCTACACCTTC. It yields the protein CASSQAQGQNSYGYTF.

This clone has only one observation. The rearrangement uses TRBV5-4 and TRBJ2-2; 9 nucleotides agree with TRBD2. Germline V lookup: CDR1 SGHNT, CDR2 YYREEE (reference sequence). The CDR3 loop spans 15 amino acids. The V segment lost 0 bases and the J segment 5 bases; nucleotides outside the gene matches: 2. In nucleotides, the CDR3 is TGTGCCAGCAGCTTGGGGCTAGCGGGGACCGGGGAGCTGTTTTTT. Translated: CASSLGLAGTGELFF.

The chain has TRBV19 and TRBJ1-4; possibly TRBD1 for D (5 bases). The germline V gene encodes CDR1 LNHDA and CDR2 SQIVND (reference sequence). V shed 8 bases and J shed 1 base, with 17 bases lying between them. The CDR3 extends over 16 amino acids. The CDR3 is CASLGHPEGTNEKLFF. The CDR3 bases are TGTGCCAGTCTCGGACACCCGGAAGGAACTAATGAAAAACTGTTTTTT.

The gene calls are TRBV2 and TRBJ1-5, with 8 bases matching TRBD1. This CDR3 has 12 amino acids. CDR1 is SNHLY and CDR2 is FYNNEI in the germline V gene. The V gene end was trimmed by 11 bases and the J gene end by 5 bases; junction bases not matched to a gene: 5. The CDR3 spells CASRGRDQPQHF. The CDR3 DNA is TGTGCCTCCAGGGGGCGGGATCAGCCCCAGCATTTT.

The rearrangement uses TRBV12-3 or TRBV12-4 and TRBJ1-2; 9 bases map to TRBD1. V shed 5 bases, J shed 8 bases, and the junction held 6 bases outside the gene matches. This CDR3 is 13 amino acids long. The CDR3 loop is CASSLGDRAGYTF. CDR3 nucleotide sequence: TGTGCCAGCAGTCTGGGGGACAGGGCGGGCTACACCTTC.

The chain's CDR3 is CASSPGQGMTGELFF. DNA of the CDR3: TGTGCCAGCAGTCCGGGACAGGGAATGACCGGGGAGCTGTTTTTT. The chain recombines TRBV28 with TRBJ2-2, with 9 bases that match TRBD1. V lost 5 bases and J lost 5; bases outside the gene matches: 6. The CDR3 spans 15 residues. In germline, CDR1 is MDHEN, CDR2 SYDVKM.

The chain has TRBV6-6 and TRBJ1-2; a weak D match, TRBD1 (5 bases). The length of the CDR3 is 13 residues. Deletions cut 2 bases from V and 4 bases from J, with 8 bases between. Germline V gives CDR1 MNHNY, CDR2 SVGAGI (reference sequence). Here the CDR3 DNA reads TGTGCCAGCAGTTACAAGACAGCCTATGGCTACACCTTC. It yields the protein CASSYKTAYGYTF.

The chain carries TRBV5-4 and TRBJ2-1, with 7 bases identical to TRBD2. In germline, CDR1 is SGHNT, CDR2 YYREEE (reference sequence). Trimming removed 0 bases from V and 5 bases from J; junction bases left unmatched: 2. CDR3 length: 14 residues. DNA of the CDR3: TGTGCCAGCAGCTTGGCGGGACTAAACAATGAGCAGTTCTTC. It codes for CASSLAGLNNEQFF.

This clone was detected many times. The chain has TRBV4-3 and TRBJ2-2; TRBD2 might be the D (7 bases). The CDR3 has 19 residues. Germline values: CDR1 LGHNA, CDR2 YSLEER. V gave up 0 bases and J gave up 0 bases, with 17 bases separating them. Here the CDR3 reads CASSQDTTGGSTNTGELFF. For the CDR3, the DNA is TGCGCCAGCAGCCAAGATACTACGGGGGGCTCAACGAACACCGGGGAGCTGTTTTTT.

The chain combines TRBV2 with TRBJ2-1, with D possibly matching TRBD2 (5 bases). The CDR3 runs to 15 residues. CDR1 is SNHLY and CDR2 is FYNNEI in the germline V gene. V was trimmed by 7 bases and J by 2 bases, leaving 15 bases between them. CDR3 region: CASNPIEGTYNEQFF. The CDR3 DNA follows: TGTGCCAGCAATCCAATCGAGGGTACCTACAATGAGCAGTTCTTC.

The CDR3 sequence: CATRGATEAFF. CDR3 nucleotide sequence: TGTGCCACTAGGGGTGCCACTGAAGCTTTCTTT. The chain employs TRBV15 and TRBJ1-1; TRBD1 is a possible D gene (5 bases). Germline CDR1 LNHNV, CDR2 YYDKDF (reference sequence). V was shortened by 9 bases and J by 4 bases, with 9 bases between the two germline ends. This CDR3 spans 11 amino acids.

The gene calls are TRBV19 and TRBJ1-5; 10 bases are a match to TRBD1. The CDR3 is made up of 16 amino acids. Germline CDR1 and CDR2: LNHDA and SQIVND (reference sequence). The trim removed 4 bases at V and 5 bases at J, leaving 8 bases unmatched. The CDR3 region is CASSTHRDRGYQPQHF. CDR3 in DNA: TGTGCCAGTAGTACCCACCGGGACAGGGGTTATCAGCCCCAGCATTTT.

J is TRBJ1-4 and V is TRBV5-1; 11 nucleotides align to TRBD1. Trimming removed 4 bases from V and 6 bases from J; junction bases left unmatched: 5. The CDR3 totals 15 residues. Germline CDR1 and CDR2: SGHRS and YFSETQ. The CDR3 loop is CASSPGTGGDEKLFF. The CDR3 DNA sequence: TGCGCCAGCAGCCCAGGGACAGGGGGAGATGAAAAACTGTTTTTT.

This chain joins TRBV25-1 and TRBJ2-1, with 10 nucleotides matching TRBD1. J was trimmed by 4 bases and V by 8 bases; bases with no gene match: 8. This CDR3 is built from 15 residues. Germline CDR1 and CDR2: MGHDK and SYGVNS. In nucleotides, the CDR3 is TGTGCCAGCTCTCCATGGGACAGGGGTTACAATGAGCAGTTCTTC. Its translation: CASSPWDRGYNEQFF.

There are a few counts of this clone. The CDR3 loop reads CASSFLAGEETQYF. Written as DNA, the CDR3 is TGTGCCAGCAGTTTCCTAGCGGGGGAAGAGACCCAGTACTTC. The V gene is TRBV27, the J gene TRBJ2-5; 10 positions match TRBD2. The CDR3 runs to 14 residues. J lost 3 bases, V lost 3 bases, and 1 base had no gene match. Germline V CDR1 and CDR2: MNHEY, SMNVEV (reference sequence).

The chain links TRBV18 to TRBJ1-1, with 8 bases lining up with TRBD1. The J segment lost 3 bases and the V segment lost 3 bases, leaving 9 bases of the junction unmatched. Germline loops: CDR1 KGHSH, CDR2 LQKENI. The CDR3 has 16 amino acids. The CDR3 region is CASSPSRGPVDTEAFF. The CDR3 DNA sequence: TGTGCCAGCTCACCCTCCAGGGGGCCGGTTGACACTGAAGCTTTCTTT.

V usage is TRBV5-1 and J usage is TRBJ2-2, with D unresolved. Germline values: CDR1 SGHRS, CDR2 YFSETQ. Trimming took 2 bases from V and 8 from J, leaving 7 bases between them. The CDR3 has 12 residues. For the CDR3, the DNA is TGCGCCAGCAGCTTCTACGGTGGGGAGCTGTTTTTT. Residues: CASSFYGGELFF.

The genes are TRBV28 and TRBJ1-1; D ambiguous. V was pared by 6 bases and J by 1 base, with 12 bases between. CDR3 size: 14 residues. Germline V CDR1 and CDR2: MDHEN, SYDVKM. CDR3 bases: TGTGCCAGCAGCGGTCCGGGTGAGAACACTGAAGCTTTCTTT. As protein: CASSGPGENTEAFF. Combining the CDR3 with reference TRBV28 and TRBJ1-1 gives the whole variable domain DVKVTQSSRYLVKRTGEKVFLECVQDMDHENMFWYRQDPGLGLRLIYFSYDVKMKEKGDIPEGYSVSREKKERFSLILESASTNQTSMYLCASSGPGENTEAFFGQGTRLTVV.

V usage is TRBV6-2 or TRBV6-3 and J usage is TRBJ2-7; 11 positions match TRBD2. This CDR3 region has 17 residues. Germline CDR1 is MNHEY and CDR2 is SVGEGT. V shed 2 bases and J 3 bases; nucleotides not matched to a gene: 9. This chain's CDR3 is CASSYPRASGGFYEQYF. In DNA form, the CDR3 reads TGTGCCAGCAGTTACCCCCGGGCTAGCGGGGGGTTCTACGAGCAGTACTTC.

This rearrangement joins TRBV11-2 to TRBJ2-1; TRBD1 is a possible D gene (6 bases). CDR3 length: 13 amino acids. Between the trimmed V and J ends, which lost 5 bases and 7 bases, there was a span of 12 bases. Germline V gene data show CDR1 as SGHAT and CDR2 as FQNNGV. CDR3 bases: TGTGCCAGCAGCCGGACAGACCTAAATGAGCAGTTCTTC. It codes for CASSRTDLNEQFF.

The genes are TRBV4-1 and TRBJ1-6; the D gene is possibly TRBD1 (5 bases). The CDR3 has 15 residues. V was cut by 0 bases and J by 7 bases, with 10 bases left in between. Germline CDR1 is MGHRA and CDR2 is YSYEKL. CDR3 in DNA: TGCGCCAGCAGCCAAGACTGGGGGGTAAATTCACCCCTCCACTTT. This codes for CASSQDWGVNSPLHF.

V usage is TRBV2 and J usage is TRBJ2-1; 9 nucleotides align to TRBD1. The CDR3 is 16 residues long. V lost 1 base, J lost 4 bases, and 5 bases stayed unmatched. In germline, CDR1 is SNHLY, CDR2 FYNNEI. Written as DNA, the CDR3 is TGTGCCAGCAGTGAAGTGGGGACAGGGTTGTACAATGAGCAGTTCTTC. This sequence encodes CASSEVGTGLYNEQFF.

Details on this clone: Other DNA sequences in the same sample also yield this CDR3. The gene calls are TRBV11-2 and TRBJ1-2, with D maybe TRBD1 (6 bases). The CDR3 loop spans 16 amino acids. Looked up from germline, CDR1 is SGHAT and CDR2 is FQNNGV. The ends were cut back, 3 bases at V and 4 bases at J, with 18 bases in the middle. CDR3 protein: CASSFNTQGYGYGYTF. CDR3 bases: TGTGCCAGCAGCTTCAATACTCAGGGGTATGGCTATGGCTACACCTTC. The whole variable domain, filled in from reference TRBV11-2 and TRBJ1-2, reads EAGVAQSPRYKIIEKRQSVAFWCNPISGHATLYWYQQILGQGPKLLIQFQNNGVVDDSQLPKDRFSAERLKGVDSTLKIQPAKLEDSAVYLCASSFNTQGYGYGYTFGSGTRLTVV.

The chain links TRBV28 to TRBJ2-3; D is uncertain. The CDR3 is made up of 18 amino acids. CDR1 is MDHEN and CDR2 is SYDVKM in the germline V gene. V gave up 2 bases and J gave up 3 bases, with 21 bases separating them. The CDR3 spells CASSLAQRPRGWTDTQYF. In DNA, the CDR3 is TGTGCCAGCAGTTTAGCTCAGAGACCCCGAGGATGGACAGATACGCAGTATTTT.

The J gene is TRBJ2-1, the V gene TRBV7-3; 7 bases map to TRBD1. The CDR3 totals 14 residues. Germline CDR1 reads SGHTA; CDR2 reads FQGTGA. V lost 2 bases to trimming and J lost 5 bases; unmatched junction nucleotides: 3. Written as DNA, the CDR3 is TGTGCCAGCAGCTTAGGGGGACAGAACAATGAGCAGTTCTTC. Encoded protein: CASSLGGQNNEQFF. Full variable domain (rest looked up from reference TRBV7-3 and TRBJ2-1): GAGVSQTPSNKVTEKGKYVELRCDPISGHTALYWYRQSLGQGPEFLIYFQGTGAADDSGLPNDRFFAVRPEGSVSTLKIQRTERGDSAVYLCASSLGGQNNEQFFGPGTRLTVL.

The genes are TRBV9 and TRBJ2-5; TRBD1 matches at 9 bases. The CDR3 is 15 residues long. With V trimmed by 3 bases and J by 2 bases, 5 bases remained unmatched. Per germline, CDR1 SGDLS and CDR2 YYNGEE. The CDR3 region is CASSALTGGQETQYF. The CDR3, as DNA: TGTGCCAGCAGCGCCCTGACAGGGGGGCAAGAGACCCAGTACTTC. Complete variable domain (other parts from reference TRBV9 and TRBJ2-5): DSGVTQTPKHLITATGQRVTLRCSPRSGDLSVYWYQQSLDQGLQFLIQYYNGEERAKGNILERFSAQQFPDLHSELNLSSLELGDSALYFCASSALTGGQETQYFGPGTRLLVL.